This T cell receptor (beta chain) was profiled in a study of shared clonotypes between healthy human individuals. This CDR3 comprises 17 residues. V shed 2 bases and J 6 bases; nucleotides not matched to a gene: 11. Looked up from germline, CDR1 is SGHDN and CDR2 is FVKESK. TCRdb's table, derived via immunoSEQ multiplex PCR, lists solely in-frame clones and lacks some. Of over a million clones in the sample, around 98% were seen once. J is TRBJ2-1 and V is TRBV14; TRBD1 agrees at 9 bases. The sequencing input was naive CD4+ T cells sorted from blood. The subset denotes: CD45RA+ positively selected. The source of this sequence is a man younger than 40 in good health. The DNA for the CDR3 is TGTGCCAGCAGCCAAACAGGGGGCGTGCAGCACGTCAATGAGCAGTTCTTC. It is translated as CASSQTGGVQHVNEQFF.